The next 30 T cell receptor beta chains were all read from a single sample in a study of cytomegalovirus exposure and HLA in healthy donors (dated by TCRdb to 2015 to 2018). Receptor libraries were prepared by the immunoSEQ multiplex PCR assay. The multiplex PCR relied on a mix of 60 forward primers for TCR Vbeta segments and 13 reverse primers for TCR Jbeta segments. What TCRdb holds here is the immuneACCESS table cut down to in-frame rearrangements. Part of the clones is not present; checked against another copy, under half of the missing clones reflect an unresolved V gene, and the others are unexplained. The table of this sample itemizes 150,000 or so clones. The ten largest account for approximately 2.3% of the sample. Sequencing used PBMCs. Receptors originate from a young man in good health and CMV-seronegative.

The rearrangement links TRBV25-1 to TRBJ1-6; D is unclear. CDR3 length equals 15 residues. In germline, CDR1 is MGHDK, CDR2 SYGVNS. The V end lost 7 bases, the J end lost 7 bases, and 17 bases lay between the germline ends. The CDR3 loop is CASIYSDGGNSPLHF. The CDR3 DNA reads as TGTGCCAGCATCTACTCTGATGGAGGGAATTCACCCCTCCACTTT.

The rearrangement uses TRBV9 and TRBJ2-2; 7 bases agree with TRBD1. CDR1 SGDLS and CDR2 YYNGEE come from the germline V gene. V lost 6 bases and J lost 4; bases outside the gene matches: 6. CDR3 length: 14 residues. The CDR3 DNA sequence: TGTGCCAGCAAAAAGGGGGCAATCACCGGGGAGCTGTTTTTT. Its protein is CASKKGAITGELFF.

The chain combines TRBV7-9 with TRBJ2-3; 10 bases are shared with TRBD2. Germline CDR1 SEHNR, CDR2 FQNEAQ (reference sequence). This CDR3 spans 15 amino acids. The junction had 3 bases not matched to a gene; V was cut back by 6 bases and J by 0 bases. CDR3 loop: CASSYSGGSTDTQYF. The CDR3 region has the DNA TGTGCCAGCAGTTATAGCGGGGGGAGCACAGATACGCAGTATTTT.

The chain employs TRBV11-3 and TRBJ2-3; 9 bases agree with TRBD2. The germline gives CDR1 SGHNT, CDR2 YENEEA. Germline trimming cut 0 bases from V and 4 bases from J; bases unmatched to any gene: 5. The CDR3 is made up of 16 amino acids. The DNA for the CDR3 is TGTGCCAGCAGCTTAGATCAGGCGGGAGGGCCAGATACGCAGTATTTT. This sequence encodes CASSLDQAGGPDTQYF. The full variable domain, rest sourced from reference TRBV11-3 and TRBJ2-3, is EAGVVQSPRYKIIEKKQPVAFWCNPISGHNTLYWYLQNLGQGPELLIRYENEEAVDDSQLPKDRFSAERLKGVDSTLKIQPAELGDSAVYLCASSLDQAGGPDTQYFGPGTRLTVL.

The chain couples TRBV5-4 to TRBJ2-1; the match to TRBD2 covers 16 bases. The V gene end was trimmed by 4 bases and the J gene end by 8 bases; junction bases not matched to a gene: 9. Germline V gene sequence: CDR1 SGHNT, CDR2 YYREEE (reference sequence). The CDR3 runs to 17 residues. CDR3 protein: CASSRGLAGGPIDEQFF. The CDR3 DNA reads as TGTGCCAGCAGCAGGGGACTAGCGGGAGGGCCCATCGATGAGCAGTTCTTC.

CDR3 in amino acids: CSVGQKQYEQYF. DNA for the CDR3: TGCAGCGTTGGACAGAAGCAGTACGAGCAGTACTTC. The rearrangement joins TRBV29-1 to TRBJ2-5; possible D gene TRBD1, 5 bases. The end of the DNA is better explained by TRBJ2-7, so the J call may be wrong. The CDR3 loop spans 12 amino acids. Germline-derived CDR1 and CDR2 are SQVTM and ANQGSEA.

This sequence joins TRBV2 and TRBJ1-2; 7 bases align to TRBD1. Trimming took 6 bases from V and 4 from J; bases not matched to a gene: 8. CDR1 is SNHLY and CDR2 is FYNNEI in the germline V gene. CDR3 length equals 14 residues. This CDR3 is CASSATGTGYGYTF. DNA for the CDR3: TGTGCCAGCAGCGCGACAGGGACGGGCTATGGCTACACCTTC.

The chain's CDR3 is CASSIVAGGYEQYF. In nucleotides, the CDR3 is TGTGCCAGTAGTATAGTAGCAGGGGGCTACGAGCAGTACTTC. The gene calls are TRBV19 and TRBJ2-7, with 7 bases aligning to TRBD1. J was trimmed by 3 bases and V by 1 base; bases with no gene match: 3. Germline V CDR1 and CDR2: LNHDA, SQIVND (reference sequence). The CDR3 consists of 14 residues. The whole variable domain, remainder taken from reference TRBV19 and TRBJ2-7, is DGGITQSPKYLFRKEGQNVTLSCEQNLNHDAMYWYRQDPGQGLRLIYYSQIVNDFQKGDIAEGYSVSREKKESFPLTVTSAQKNPTAFYLCASSIVAGGYEQYFGPGTRLTVT.

The CDR3 loop reads CASSFQSGSPEAFF. Here the CDR3 DNA reads TGTGCCAGCAGCTTCCAGTCAGGGTCCCCTGAAGCTTTCTTT. The chain joins TRBV7-6 to TRBJ1-1, with D possibly TRBD1 on 5 matching bases. Per germline, CDR1 SGHVS and CDR2 FNYEAQ. This CDR3 has 14 residues. Trimming took 3 bases from V and 6 from J, leaving 14 bases between them.

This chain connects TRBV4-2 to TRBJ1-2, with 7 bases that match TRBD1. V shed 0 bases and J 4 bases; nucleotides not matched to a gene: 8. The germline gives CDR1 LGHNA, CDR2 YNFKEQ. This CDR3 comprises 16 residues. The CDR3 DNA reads TGTGCCAGCAGCCAAGAAGAGGGGGCGCCGGGCTATGGCTACACCTTC. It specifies CASSQEEGAPGYGYTF.

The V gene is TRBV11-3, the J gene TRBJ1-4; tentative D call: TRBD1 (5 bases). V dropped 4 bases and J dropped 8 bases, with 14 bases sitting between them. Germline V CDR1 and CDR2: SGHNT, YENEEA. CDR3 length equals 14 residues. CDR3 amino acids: CASSSGHLPEKLFF. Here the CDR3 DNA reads TGTGCCAGCAGCTCCGGACACCTTCCGGAAAAACTGTTTTTT.

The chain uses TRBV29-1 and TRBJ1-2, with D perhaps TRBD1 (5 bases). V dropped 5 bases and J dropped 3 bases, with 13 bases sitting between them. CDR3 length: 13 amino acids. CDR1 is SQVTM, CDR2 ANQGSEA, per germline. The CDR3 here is CSVTRVVDYGYTF. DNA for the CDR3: TGCAGCGTTACCAGGGTGGTGGACTATGGCTACACCTTC.

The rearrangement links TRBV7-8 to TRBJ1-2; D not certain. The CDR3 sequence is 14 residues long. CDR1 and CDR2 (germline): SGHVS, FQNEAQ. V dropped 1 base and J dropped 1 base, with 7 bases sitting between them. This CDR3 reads CASSLEEVNYGYTF. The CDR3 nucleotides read TGTGCCAGCAGCTTAGAGGAGGTTAACTATGGCTACACCTTC. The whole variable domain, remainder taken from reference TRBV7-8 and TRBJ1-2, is GAGVSQSPRYKVAKRGQDVALRCDPISGHVSLFWYQQALGQGPEFLTYFQNEAQLDKSGLPSDRFFAERPEGSVSTLKIQRTQQEDSAVYLCASSLEEVNYGYTFGSGTRLTVV.

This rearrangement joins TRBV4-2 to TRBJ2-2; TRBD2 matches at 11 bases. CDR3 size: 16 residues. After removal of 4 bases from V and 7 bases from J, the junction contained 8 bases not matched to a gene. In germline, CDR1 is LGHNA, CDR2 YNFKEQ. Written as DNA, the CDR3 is TGTGCCAGCAGCCGAGTAGCGGGAGGGTCGAGCGGGGAGCTGTTTTTT. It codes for CASSRVAGGSSGELFF.

For the CDR3, the DNA is TGCGCCAGCAGCTCCGGGGGGACAGGGGGTACCTACGAGCAGTACTTC. It encodes CASSSGGTGGTYEQYF. The chain recombines TRBV5-1 with TRBJ2-5; TRBD1 matches at 11 bases. The last part of the DNA fits TRBJ2-7 better; the J call may be wrong. The germline gives CDR1 SGHRS, CDR2 YFSETQ. CDR3 length equals 16 residues.

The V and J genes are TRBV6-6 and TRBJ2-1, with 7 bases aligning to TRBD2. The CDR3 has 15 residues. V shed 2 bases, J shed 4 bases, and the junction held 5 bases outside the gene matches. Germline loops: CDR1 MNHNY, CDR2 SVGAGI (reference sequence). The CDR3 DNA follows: TGTGCCAGCAGTTACGGAGCGGGATTATACAATGAGCAGTTCTTC. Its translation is CASSYGAGLYNEQFF.

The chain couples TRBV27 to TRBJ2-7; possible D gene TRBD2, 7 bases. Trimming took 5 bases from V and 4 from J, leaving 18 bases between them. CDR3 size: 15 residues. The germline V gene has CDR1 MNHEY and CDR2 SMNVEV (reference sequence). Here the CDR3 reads CASSGGAGKLYEQYF. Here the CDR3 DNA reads TGTGCCAGCAGTGGGGGGGCGGGAAAACTTTACGAGCAGTACTTC.

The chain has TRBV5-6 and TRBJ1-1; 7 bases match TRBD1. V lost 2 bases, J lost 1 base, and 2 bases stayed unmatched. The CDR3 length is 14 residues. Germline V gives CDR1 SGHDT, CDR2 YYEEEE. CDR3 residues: CASSLGQANTEAFF. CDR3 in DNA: TGTGCCAGCAGCTTAGGACAGGCGAACACTGAAGCTTTCTTT.

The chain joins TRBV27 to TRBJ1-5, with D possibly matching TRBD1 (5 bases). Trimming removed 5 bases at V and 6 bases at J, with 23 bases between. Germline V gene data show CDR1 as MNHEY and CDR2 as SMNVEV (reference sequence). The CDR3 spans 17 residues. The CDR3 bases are TGTGCCAGCAGTGCCAGGGCAGTGACAGTATATGGTCAGCCCCAGCATTTT. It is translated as CASSARAVTVYGQPQHF.

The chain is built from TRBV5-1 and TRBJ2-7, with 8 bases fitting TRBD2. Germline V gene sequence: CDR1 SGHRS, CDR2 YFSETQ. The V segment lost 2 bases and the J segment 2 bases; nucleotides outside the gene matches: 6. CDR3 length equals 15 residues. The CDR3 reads CASSLSGGRTYEQYF. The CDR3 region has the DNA TGCGCCAGCAGCTTATCGGGAGGGCGGACCTACGAGCAGTACTTC.

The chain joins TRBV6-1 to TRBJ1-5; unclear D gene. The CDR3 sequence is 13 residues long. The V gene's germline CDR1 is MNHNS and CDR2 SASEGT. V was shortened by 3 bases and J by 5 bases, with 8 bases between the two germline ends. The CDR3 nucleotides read TGTGCCAGCAGTGACGGGAAGGATCAGCCCCAGCATTTT. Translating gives CASSDGKDQPQHF.

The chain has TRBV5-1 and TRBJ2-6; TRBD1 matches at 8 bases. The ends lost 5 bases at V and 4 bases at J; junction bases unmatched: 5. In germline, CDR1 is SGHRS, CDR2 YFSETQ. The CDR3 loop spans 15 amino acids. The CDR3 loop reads CASSSQGAGANVLTF. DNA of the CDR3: TGCGCCAGCAGTTCCCAGGGGGCCGGGGCCAACGTCCTGACTTTC.

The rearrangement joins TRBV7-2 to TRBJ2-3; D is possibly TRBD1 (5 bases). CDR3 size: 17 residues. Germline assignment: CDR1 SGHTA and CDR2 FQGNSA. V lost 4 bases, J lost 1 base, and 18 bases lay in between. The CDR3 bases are TGTGCCAGCAGCTCCCTTCCCGGGTTCAGGGGCACAGATACGCAGTATTTT. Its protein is CASSSLPGFRGTDTQYF.

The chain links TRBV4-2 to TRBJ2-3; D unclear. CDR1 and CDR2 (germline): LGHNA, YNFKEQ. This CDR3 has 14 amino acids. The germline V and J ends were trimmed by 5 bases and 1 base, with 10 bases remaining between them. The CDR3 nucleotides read TGTGCCAGCAGCACATACCCTGGCACAGATACGCAGTATTTT. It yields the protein CASSTYPGTDTQYF.

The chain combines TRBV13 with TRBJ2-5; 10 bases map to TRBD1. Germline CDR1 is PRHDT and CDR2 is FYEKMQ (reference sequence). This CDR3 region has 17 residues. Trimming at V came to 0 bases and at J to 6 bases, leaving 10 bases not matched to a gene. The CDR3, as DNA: TGTGCCAGCAGCTTAGGCCCGGGACAGGGGTATTCGAAGACCCAGTACTTC. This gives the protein CASSLGPGQGYSKTQYF.

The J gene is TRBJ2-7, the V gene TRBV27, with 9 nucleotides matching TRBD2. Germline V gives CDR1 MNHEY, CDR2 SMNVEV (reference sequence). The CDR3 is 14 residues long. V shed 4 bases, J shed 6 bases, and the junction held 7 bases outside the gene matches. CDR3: CASSYLAGALEQYF. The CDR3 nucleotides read TGTGCCAGCAGTTATTTAGCGGGAGCCCTCGAGCAGTACTTC.

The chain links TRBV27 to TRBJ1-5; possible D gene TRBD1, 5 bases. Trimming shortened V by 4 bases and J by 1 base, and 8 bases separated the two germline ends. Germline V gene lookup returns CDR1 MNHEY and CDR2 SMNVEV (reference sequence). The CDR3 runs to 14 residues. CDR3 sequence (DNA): TGTGCCAGCAGTTGGCGACAGAGCAATCAGCCCCAGCATTTT. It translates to CASSWRQSNQPQHF.

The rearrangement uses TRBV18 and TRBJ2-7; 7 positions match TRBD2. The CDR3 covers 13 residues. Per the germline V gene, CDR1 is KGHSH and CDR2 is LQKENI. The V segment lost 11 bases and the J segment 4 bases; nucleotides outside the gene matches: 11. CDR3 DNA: TGTGCCGCGACGGCTAGCGGAGTTTACGAGCAGTACTTC. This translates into CAATASGVYEQYF.

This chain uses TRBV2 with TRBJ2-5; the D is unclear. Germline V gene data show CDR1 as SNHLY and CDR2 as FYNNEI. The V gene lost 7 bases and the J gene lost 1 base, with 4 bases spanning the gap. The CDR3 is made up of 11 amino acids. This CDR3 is CASTIQETQYF. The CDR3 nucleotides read TGTGCCAGCACAATCCAAGAGACCCAGTACTTC. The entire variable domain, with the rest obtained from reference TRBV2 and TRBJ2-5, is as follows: EPEVTQTPSHQVTQMGQEVILRCVPISNHLYFYWYRQILGQKVEFLVSFYNNEISEKSEIFDDQFSVERPDGSNFTLKIRSTKLEDSAMYFCASTIQETQYFGPGTRLLVL.

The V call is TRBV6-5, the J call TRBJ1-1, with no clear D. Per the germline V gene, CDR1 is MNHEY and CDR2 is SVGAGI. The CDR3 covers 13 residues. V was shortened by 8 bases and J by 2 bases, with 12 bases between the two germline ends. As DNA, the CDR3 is TGTGCCAGCGGTTCTCGGGGAAACACTGAAGCTTTCTTT. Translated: CASGSRGNTEAFF.